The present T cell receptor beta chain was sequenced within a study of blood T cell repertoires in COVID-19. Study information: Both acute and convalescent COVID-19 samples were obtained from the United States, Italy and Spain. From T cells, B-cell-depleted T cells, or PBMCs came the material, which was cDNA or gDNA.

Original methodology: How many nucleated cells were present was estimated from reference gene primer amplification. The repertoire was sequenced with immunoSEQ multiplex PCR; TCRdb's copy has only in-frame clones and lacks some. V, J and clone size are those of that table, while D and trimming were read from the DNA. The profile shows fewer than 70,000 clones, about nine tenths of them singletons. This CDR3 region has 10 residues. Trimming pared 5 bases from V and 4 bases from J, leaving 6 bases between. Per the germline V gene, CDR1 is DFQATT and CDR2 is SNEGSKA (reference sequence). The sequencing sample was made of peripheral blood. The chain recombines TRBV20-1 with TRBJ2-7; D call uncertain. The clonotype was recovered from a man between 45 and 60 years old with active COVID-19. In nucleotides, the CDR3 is TGCAGTGCTTCCCGTTACGAGCAGTACTTC. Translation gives CSASRYEQYF.